Below are 5 T cell receptor beta chains sequenced from a single sample in a study of regulatory T cells in long-lasting Graves disease. Time point noted: newly diagnosed GD, antithyroid drugs for less than 3 months. Extracted RNA from PBMCs served as the source of the TCR library. With iRepertoire HTBI primers and Arm-PCR of CDR3 regions, TCR beta libraries were built. In TCRdb, the multiplex PCR reads were re-called with MiXCR into one record per CDR3 protein. This sample yields over 500,000 distinct CDR3 sequences, of which approximately 15% are seen a single time; more than 15% belongs to the top ten. The same specimen was also included in a second study, on T cells in Graves' hyperthyroidism and ophthalmopathy.

The starting material was peripheral blood mononuclear cells (PBMCs), obtained at new diagnosis, from a patient treated with antithyroid drugs. The source is a woman aged 25 to 39 with Graves disease.

V gene TRBV4-2 combines with J gene TRBJ2-3; weak D call: TRBD1 (6 bases). The CDR3 totals 14 residues. The V end lost 6 bases, the J end lost 2 bases, and 12 bases lay between the germline ends. Germline V gene data show CDR1 as LGHNA and CDR2 as YNFKEQ. The CDR3 region is CASRERGTTDTQYF. The CDR3 coding sequence is TGTGCCAGCAGAGAAAGGGGGACCACAGATACGCAGTATTTT.

This clonotype was observed a handful of times. The rearrangement links TRBV5-1 to TRBJ1-6, with 8 bases that match TRBD1. CDR1 is SGHRS, CDR2 YFSETQ, per germline. The CDR3 loop spans 17 amino acids. V trimming: 4 bases; J trimming: 0 bases; junction bases outside the gene matches: 6. The CDR3 region is CASSEGTGSSYNSPLHF. The CDR3 region has the DNA TGCGCCAGCAGCGAAGGGACAGGAAGCTCCTATAATTCACCCCTCCACTTT.

This clonotype was detected many times. This sequence joins TRBV28 and TRBJ1-1, with D unresolved. The CDR3 is made up of 14 amino acids. Trimming took off 5 bases at V and 1 base at J, with 11 bases between the two ends. From germline, CDR1 is MDHEN and CDR2 SYDVKM. Here the CDR3 reads CASSPVWGNTEAFF. CDR3 nucleotide sequence: TGTGCCAGCAGTCCCGTATGGGGGAACACTGAAGCTTTCTTT.

This clonotype was seen many times. This sequence joins TRBV28 and TRBJ2-3; 11 bases line up with TRBD2. Trimming took 9 bases from V and 8 from J; bases not matched to a gene: 28. This CDR3 has 20 residues. Germline-derived CDR1 and CDR2 are MDHEN and SYDVKM. This CDR3 is CASLYLPSGRPGTVGVTQYF. The CDR3 DNA is TGTGCCAGTCTATATCTGCCTAGCGGGAGGCCCGGAACGGTCGGTGTTACGCAGTATTTT.

This chain joins TRBV7-9 and TRBJ2-7; maybe TRBD1 (5 bases). Trimming pared 10 bases from V and 3 bases from J, leaving 10 bases between. This CDR3 has 11 amino acids. Germline V gene data show CDR1 as SEHNR and CDR2 as FQNEAQ (reference sequence). This CDR3 reads CATSQGYEQYF. Written as DNA, the CDR3 is TGTGCCACCAGTCAGGGCTACGAGCAGTACTTC.